The 29 T cell receptor beta chains below come from one sample, sequenced in a study of blood T cells in healthy people across ages. With a J-beta primer mix and a sample-barcoded 5' primer, a second PCR ran roughly 6 to 12 cycles. Via MiXCR, TCRdb re-called the 5' RACE reads, giving one row per CDR3 protein. The repertoire holds 550,000 to 700,000 distinct CDR3 sequences, with about 26% as singletons. Material: blood. The receptors were gathered from a woman in her 70s in good health.

The chain carries TRBV5-1 and TRBJ2-1; a possible D gene is TRBD1 (6 bases). The CDR3 is 13 amino acids. Germline V lookup: CDR1 SGHRS, CDR2 YFSETQ. Between the trimmed V and J ends, which lost 0 bases and 12 bases, there was a span of 13 bases. The CDR3 bases are TGCGCCAGCAGCTTGGATCTAGGGGGTCCGCAGTTCTTC. This sequence encodes CASSLDLGGPQFF.

This clonotype occurred a few times. The chain links TRBV11-2 to TRBJ2-1, with D perhaps TRBD1 or TRBD2 (5 bases each). Per germline, CDR1 SGHAT and CDR2 FQNNGV. There are 15 residues in the CDR3. Trimming took 3 bases from V and 0 from J, leaving 9 bases between them. The CDR3 DNA follows: TGTGCCAGCAGCTTTGACGGGACCTCCTACAATGAGCAGTTCTTC. Protein: CASSFDGTSYNEQFF.

The rearrangement joins TRBV7-2 to TRBJ2-1; possibly TRBD1 for D (5 bases). The V gene's germline CDR1 is SGHTA and CDR2 FQGNSA. Trimming took 0 bases from V and 1 from J, leaving 13 bases between them. The CDR3 covers 17 residues. This CDR3 reads CASSLALMTVSYNEQFF. CDR3 bases: TGTGCCAGCAGCTTAGCGCTGATGACAGTTTCCTACAATGAGCAGTTCTTC.

This clonotype was observed a few times. This chain joins TRBV4-3 and TRBJ2-5; D possibly corresponds to TRBD1 (7 bases). The CDR3 covers 15 residues. Germline V gene lookup returns CDR1 LGHNA and CDR2 YSLEER. Trimming cost V 4 bases and J 0 bases, with 12 bases left between them. The CDR3 coding sequence is TGCGCCAGCAGCCTGGGGGGACAGAACCAAGAGACCCAGTACTTC. Its translation: CASSLGGQNQETQYF.

The chain carries TRBV6-6 and TRBJ1-2, with unresolved D. Deletions cut 4 bases from V and 4 bases from J, with 1 base between. Germline lookup yields CDR1 MNHNY and CDR2 SVGAGI (reference sequence). The CDR3 length is 10 residues. The CDR3 sequence is CASSSYGYTF. The CDR3 DNA reads as TGTGCCAGCAGTTCCTATGGCTACACCTTC.

This clonotype was recorded many times. The V call is TRBV7-2, the J call TRBJ2-5; 9 nucleotides align to TRBD1. The CDR3 totals 14 residues. The junction had 5 bases not matched to a gene; V was cut back by 5 bases and J by 4 bases. The germline gives CDR1 SGHTA, CDR2 FQGNSA. CDR3: CASSPNRGRETQYF. In DNA form, the CDR3 reads TGTGCCAGCAGCCCCAACAGGGGGCGAGAGACCCAGTACTTC. Full variable domain (remainder filled in from reference TRBV7-2 and TRBJ2-5): GAGVSQSPSNKVTEKGKDVELRCDPISGHTALYWYRQSLGQGLEFLIYFQGNSAPDKSGLPSDRFSAERTGGSVSTLTIQRTQQEDSAVYLCASSPNRGRETQYFGPGTRLLVL.

On this clonotype: A read error may account for a junction end that differs from germline. The chain joins TRBV2 to TRBJ2-5; D is possibly TRBD1 or TRBD2 (5 bases each). This CDR3 is 10 amino acids long. In germline, CDR1 is SNHLY, CDR2 FYNNEI. The CDR3 coding sequence is TGTGCCGGCAGGGAGAAGACCCAGTACTTC. It translates to CAGREKTQYF.

This chain connects TRBV19 to TRBJ1-2; 9 bases map to TRBD1. CDR3 length: 15 residues. The germline V gene encodes CDR1 LNHDA and CDR2 SQIVND (reference sequence). V shed 4 bases and J 8 bases; nucleotides not matched to a gene: 11. This CDR3 reads CASSTLPGQGKGYTF. CDR3 DNA: TGTGCCAGTAGTACCCTTCCGGGACAGGGAAAAGGCTACACCTTC.

This clonotype was counted a few times. The V call is TRBV5-1, the J call TRBJ2-5; D is tentatively TRBD1 or TRBD2 (5 bases each). Germline V lookup: CDR1 SGHRS, CDR2 YFSETQ. The germline V and J ends were trimmed by 7 bases and 4 bases, with 14 bases remaining between them. The CDR3 covers 13 residues. DNA for the CDR3: TGCGCCAGCGGGGCTAGCTCGTCAGAGACCCAGTACTTC. Translation gives CASGASSSETQYF. Combining the CDR3 with reference TRBV5-1 and TRBJ2-5 gives the whole variable domain KAGVTQTPRYLIKTRGQQVTLSCSPISGHRSVSWYQQTPGQGLQFLFEYFSETQRNKGNFPGRFSGRQFSNSRSEMNVSTLELGDSALYLCASGASSSETQYFGPGTRLLVL.

The chain has TRBV5-8 and TRBJ2-5; D assignment may be TRBD1 or TRBD2 (6 bases each). TRBJ2-7 explains the end of the DNA better; the J call may be wrong. Germline CDR1 SGHTS, CDR2 YDEGEE. The CDR3 has 15 amino acids. This CDR3 is CASTLLGGSLYEQYF. The CDR3 bases are TGTGCCAGCACCCTCTTGGGGGGCTCCCTCTACGAGCAGTACTTC.

This clonotype was counted only a few times. The chain has TRBV6-5 and TRBJ1-2, with TRBD1 as a possible D gene (6 bases). There are 16 residues in the CDR3. Per germline, CDR1 MNHEY and CDR2 SVGAGI. The V gene lost 5 bases and the J gene lost 8 bases, with 24 bases spanning the gap. The CDR3 DNA follows: TGTGCCAGCAGTAACGCCCTCGAGGGGGGGATAGAGGGCTACACCTTC. It is translated as CASSNALEGGIEGYTF.

The rearrangement links TRBV7-2 to TRBJ1-5; D might be TRBD1 (5 bases). CDR3 size: 13 residues. Germline CDR1 reads SGHTA; CDR2 reads FQGNSA. Trimming cost V 3 bases and J 6 bases, with 9 bases left between them. The CDR3 sequence is CASSFQGGQPQHF. The CDR3 DNA reads as TGTGCCAGCAGCTTTCAGGGCGGTCAGCCCCAGCATTTT.

This clonotype showed up just a few times. This chain connects TRBV7-9 to TRBJ2-1; 10 bases align to TRBD1. The CDR3 consists of 15 residues. J lost 8 bases, V lost 2 bases, and 6 bases had no gene match. Per germline, CDR1 SEHNR and CDR2 FQNEAQ (reference sequence). Written as DNA, the CDR3 is TGTGCCAGCAGCTTAAGGGACAGGGGTCGGGATGAGCAGTTCTTC. Amino acid sequence: CASSLRDRGRDEQFF.

V is TRBV6-5 and J is TRBJ1-3; TRBD1 might be the D (6 bases). CDR1 is MNHEY, CDR2 SVGAGI, per germline. V lost 1 base, J lost 4 bases, and 14 bases lay in between. The length of the CDR3 is 16 residues. The CDR3 reads CASSYFTGLKGNTIYF. CDR3 DNA sequence: TGTGCCAGCAGTTACTTCACAGGGCTGAAAGGAAACACCATATATTTT.

This clonotype was counted at least ten times. The chain joins TRBV3-1 to TRBJ2-4; tentative D call: TRBD2 (5 bases). From germline, CDR1 is LGHDT and CDR2 YNNKEL (reference sequence). The CDR3 covers 16 residues. V lost 4 bases and J 0 bases, leaving 13 bases between the germline ends. The chain's CDR3 is CASSPPRGLAKNIQYF. Written as DNA, the CDR3 is TGTGCCAGCAGCCCGCCTCGGGGATTAGCCAAAAACATTCAGTACTTC.

This clonotype came up a few times. The CDR3 loop reads CASSQGVGGHGYTF. In DNA form, the CDR3 reads TGCGCCAGCAGCCAAGGCGTGGGAGGCCATGGCTACACCTTC. The J gene is TRBJ1-2, the V gene TRBV4-3; unclear D gene. V lost 1 base, J lost 6 bases, and 12 bases lay in between. The CDR3 is 14 amino acids. Per germline, CDR1 LGHNA and CDR2 YSLEER.

This clonotype was counted at least ten times. The chain employs TRBV4-3 and TRBJ2-7, with 12 bases aligning to TRBD2. Germline CDR1 reads LGHNA; CDR2 reads YSLEER. Unmatched junction bases numbered 0, after V lost 1 base and J lost 2 bases. The CDR3 spans 15 residues. The CDR3 spells CASSQGLAGAYEQYF. CDR3 in DNA: TGCGCCAGCAGCCAAGGACTAGCGGGGGCCTACGAGCAGTACTTC.

This chain connects TRBV6-2 or TRBV6-3 to TRBJ2-5, with TRBD2 matching over 11 bases. The CDR3 totals 17 residues. Germline V gene data show CDR1 as MNHEY and CDR2 as SVGEGT. After removal of 6 bases from V and 4 bases from J, the junction contained 13 bases not matched to a gene. CDR3 coding DNA: TGTGCCAGCAGACGAGCTGGGCTAGCGGGGGGATCAGAGACCCAGTACTTC. Translated: CASRRAGLAGGSETQYF.

The chain couples TRBV13 to TRBJ1-4, with TRBD1 identical over 9 bases. The germline CDR1 and CDR2 sequences are PRHDT and FYEKMQ (reference sequence). This CDR3 spans 14 amino acids. V lost 5 bases to trimming and J lost 8 bases; unmatched junction nucleotides: 6. CDR3 residues: CASSRTGEKEKLFF. The CDR3 DNA follows: TGTGCCAGCAGCCGGACAGGGGAAAAAGAAAAACTGTTTTTT.

The chain carries TRBV4-3 and TRBJ1-2, with no clear D. This CDR3 region has 15 residues. Trimming removed 0 bases from V and 6 bases from J, with 14 bases in between. Germline CDR1 and CDR2: LGHNA and YSLEER. CDR3 region: CASSQDQFGENGYTF. The DNA of the CDR3 is TGCGCCAGCAGCCAAGATCAGTTCGGGGAGAATGGCTACACCTTC.

This chain's CDR3 is CASRRTVSWEQYF. In nucleotides, the CDR3 is TGTGCCAGCAGACGGACAGTGAGTTGGGAGCAGTACTTC. The chain uses TRBV2 and TRBJ2-5; perhaps TRBD1 as D (6 bases). In germline, CDR1 is SNHLY, CDR2 FYNNEI. Trimming cost V 6 bases and J 11 bases, with 19 bases left between them. This CDR3 is built from 13 residues.

The chain carries TRBV2 and TRBJ2-1; TRBD2 might be the D (6 bases). This CDR3 is 15 amino acids long. The V gene lost 6 bases and the J gene lost 6 bases, with 18 bases spanning the gap. Germline lookup yields CDR1 SNHLY and CDR2 FYNNEI. The CDR3 here is CASSDGQTSFNEQFF. The CDR3 DNA sequence: TGTGCCAGCAGCGATGGTCAAACTAGCTTCAATGAGCAGTTCTTC.

This chain links TRBV6-5 with TRBJ2-7; D remains unclear. The CDR3 totals 13 residues. The germline V and J ends were trimmed by 2 bases and 0 bases, with 5 bases remaining between them. CDR1 is MNHEY and CDR2 is SVGAGI in the germline V gene. CDR3 residues: CASSYTDSYEQYF. CDR3 DNA: TGTGCCAGCAGTTACACAGACTCCTACGAGCAGTACTTC.

This clonotype was recorded a few times. The rearrangement joins TRBV7-2 to TRBJ2-1; D gene uncertain. The V gene lost 1 base and the J gene lost 3 bases, with 7 bases spanning the gap. The CDR3 is 14 residues long. The germline V gene encodes CDR1 SGHTA and CDR2 FQGNSA. The DNA for the CDR3 is TGTGCCAGCAGCTTAGTTGTCGGCTACAATGAGCAGTTCTTC. Its protein is CASSLVVGYNEQFF.

The rearrangement links TRBV11-2 to TRBJ2-5; perhaps TRBD1 as D (6 bases). The J call may be faulty, since TRBJ2-7 better matches the DNA end. CDR1 and CDR2 from the germline V gene are SGHAT and FQNNGV. The CDR3 loop spans 15 amino acids. CDR3 sequence: CASSRTGRGGYEQYF. The DNA of the CDR3 is TGTGCCAGCAGCCGCACAGGGCGAGGCGGCTACGAGCAGTACTTC.

The chain is built from TRBV24-1 and TRBJ2-5; D possibly uses TRBD1 or TRBD2 (6 bases each). Looked up from germline, CDR1 is KGHDR and CDR2 is SFDVKD. This CDR3 contains 16 residues. V lost 6 bases and J lost 3, with 19 bases in between. The CDR3 nucleotides are TGTGCCACCAGTACTTACGCAGGGGAGCGGGAAGAGACCCAGTACTTC. It yields the protein CATSTYAGEREETQYF.

Remarks on this clonotype: A read error may be the cause here, since a much bigger clone is one base away. The chain has TRBV3-1 and TRBJ2-3, with D possibly TRBD2 on 6 matching bases. Germline assignment: CDR1 LGHDT and CDR2 YNNKEL (reference sequence). The CDR3 sequence is 14 residues long. V lost 4 bases and J 2 bases, leaving 10 bases between the germline ends. The chain's CDR3 is CASSPGLNTDTQYF. The CDR3 bases are TGTGCCAGCAGCCCGGGACTCAACACAGATACGCAGTATTTT.

This clonotype was picked up a small number of times. This chain links TRBV4-1 with TRBJ2-7; D perhaps matches TRBD2 (7 bases). Per the germline V gene, CDR1 is MGHRA and CDR2 is YSYEKL. The V end lost 0 bases, the J end lost 3 bases, and 9 bases lay between the germline ends. The CDR3 runs to 14 residues. This CDR3 is CASSQERGHYEQYF. The CDR3 nucleotides are TGCGCCAGCAGCCAAGAGCGGGGGCACTACGAGCAGTACTTC.

A word on this clonotype: Just one base apart from a much larger clone, this may be a read error. Likely a read error: the CDR3 ends without its conserved phenylalanine or tryptophan. The V gene is TRBV25-1, the J gene TRBJ2-7, with D uncertain. Germline CDR1 MGHDK, CDR2 SYGVNS. Trimming shortened V by 3 bases and J by 2 bases, and 8 bases separated the two germline ends. The CDR3 length is 13 residues. The CDR3 sequence is CASSDYAAYEQYL. The DNA for the CDR3 is TGTGCCAGCAGTGACTACGCCGCCTACGAGCAGTACTTG.